Following are 22 T cell receptor beta chains from one sample sequenced in a study of T-cell memory formation after mild COVID-19. In TCRdb, the 5' RACE reads were re-called with MiXCR into one record per CDR3 protein. The repertoire includes roughly 200,000 distinct CDR3 sequences, 9.5% of them detected once, and approximately 3.3% sits in the top ten. What was sequenced was PBMCs or a T cell subset sorted from them (not recorded which). These receptor sequences come from a man aged 18-30 years who had mild COVID-19 (a few samples of this study predate the infection). Cell type and time point are not known.

V and J are TRBV30 and TRBJ1-6, with D possibly TRBD1 on 6 matching bases. Per germline, CDR1 GTSNPN and CDR2 SVGIG (reference sequence). Trimming removed 3 bases at V and 4 bases at J, with 13 bases between. This CDR3 comprises 15 residues. Here the CDR3 reads CAWRAGANYNSPLHF. The CDR3 region has the DNA TGTGCCTGGAGAGCGGGGGCTAATTATAATTCACCCCTCCACTTT. The full variable domain, in which reference TRBV30 and TRBJ1-6 provide the parts outside the CDR3, is SQTIHQWPATLVQPVGSPLSLECTVEGTSNPNLYWYRQAAGRGLQLLFYSVGIGQISSEVPQNLSASRPQDRQFILSSKKLLLSDSGFYLCAWRAGANYNSPLHFGNGTRLTVT.

This clonotype came up many times. The V call is TRBV7-3, the J call TRBJ1-6, with TRBD1 as a possible D gene (5 bases). This CDR3 has 13 residues. The germline V gene has CDR1 SGHTA and CDR2 FQGTGA. V lost 2 bases and J lost 12, with 11 bases in between. CDR3 residues: CASSLGGFGPLHF. The CDR3 DNA reads TGTGCCAGCAGCTTAGGGGGGTTTGGACCCCTCCACTTT.

A few counts support this clonotype. The CDR3 bases are TGTGCCACCAGTGACCGACGGGCGACTAGCGCACCGTACAATGAGCAGTTCTTC. Amino acid sequence: CATSDRRATSAPYNEQFF. This sequence joins TRBV24-1 and TRBJ2-1; TRBD2 matches 8 bases. CDR1 and CDR2 from the germline V gene are KGHDR and SFDVKD. After removal of 4 bases from V and 4 bases from J, the junction contained 14 bases not matched to a gene. The CDR3 extends over 18 amino acids.

This clonotype has ten or more counts. The chain combines TRBV20-1 with TRBJ1-1; a possible D gene is TRBD1 (5 bases). This CDR3 is 9 amino acids long. Germline V gene data show CDR1 as DFQATT and CDR2 as SNEGSKA (reference sequence). CDR3 coding DNA: TGCGGGGCCTCGAGTGAAGCTTTCTTT. It yields the protein CGASSEAFF.

The sample holds many counts of this clonotype. The chain carries TRBV7-3 and TRBJ2-3; D is ambiguous. The CDR3 consists of 13 residues. Per the germline V gene, CDR1 is SGHTA and CDR2 is FQGTGA. Trimming stripped 4 bases from V and 3 bases from J, with 8 bases between. Here the CDR3 DNA reads TGTGCCAGCAGCTCAAGTTTAACAGATACGCAGTATTTT. This codes for CASSSSLTDTQYF.

This chain joins TRBV4-1 and TRBJ1-6; 9 positions agree with TRBD1. The V segment lost 4 bases and the J segment 6 bases; nucleotides outside the gene matches: 7. The CDR3 length is 16 residues. Germline lookup yields CDR1 MGHRA and CDR2 YSYEKL. The chain's CDR3 is CASSRGPGQGNSPLHF. The CDR3 DNA reads TGCGCCAGCAGCCGAGGACCGGGACAGGGTAATTCACCCCTCCACTTT.

The J gene is TRBJ2-3, the V gene TRBV20-1, with TRBD1 as a possible D gene (5 bases). The CDR3 extends over 13 amino acids. V dropped 1 base and J dropped 7 bases, with 12 bases sitting between them. Germline V lookup: CDR1 DFQATT, CDR2 SNEGSKA (reference sequence). The CDR3 DNA reads TGCAGTGCTAGAGGGGGCAGTTCCAATACGCAGTATTTT. This codes for CSARGGSSNTQYF.

This clonotype was counted a few times. The chain employs TRBV7-9 and TRBJ2-1; D gene uncertain. Germline V gene lookup returns CDR1 SEHNR and CDR2 FQNEAQ (reference sequence). CDR3 size: 13 residues. V was shortened by 1 base and J by 11 bases, with 12 bases between the two germline ends. Here the CDR3 DNA reads TGTGCCAGCAGCTTAGAGGTCAGCTGGAAGCAGTTCTTC. This codes for CASSLEVSWKQFF.

This clonotype was detected a few times. This rearrangement joins TRBV5-1 to TRBJ2-1, with 12 nucleotides matching TRBD2. From germline, CDR1 is SGHRS and CDR2 YFSETQ. The V and J ends lost 0 bases and 12 bases, in that order; junction bases with no gene match: 7. The CDR3 contains 15 residues. The CDR3, as DNA: TGCGCCAGCAGCTTGGCGACTAGCGGGGGAGGTAGGCAGTTCTTC. Its protein product is CASSLATSGGGRQFF.

This clonotype came up a few times. The genes are TRBV6-5 and TRBJ1-4; D gene uncertain. V lost 0 bases to trimming and J lost 0 bases, with 5 bases between them. Germline CDR1 MNHEY, CDR2 SVGAGI. The CDR3 totals 15 residues. The CDR3 reads CASSYSITTNEKLFF. Here the CDR3 DNA reads TGTGCCAGCAGTTACTCGATTACAACTAATGAAAAACTGTTTTTT.

V gene TRBV6-6 combines with J gene TRBJ1-4; no definite D call. V was clipped by 6 bases and J by 4 bases, with 18 bases between them. This CDR3 contains 16 residues. The germline CDR1 and CDR2 sequences are MNHNY and SVGAGI (reference sequence). The CDR3 DNA follows: TGTGCCAGCAGCACCTCGGGGAGACCGAATAATGAAAAACTGTTTTTT. Translated, it gives CASSTSGRPNNEKLFF.

This clonotype was counted at least ten times. The chain combines TRBV9 with TRBJ2-3; D remains unclear. There are 15 residues in the CDR3. Trimming shortened V by 0 bases and J by 4 bases, and 12 bases separated the two germline ends. The germline CDR1 and CDR2 sequences are SGDLS and YYNGEE. The CDR3 region has the DNA TGTGCCAGCAGCGTAGGCGGCGTAGGTGCAGATACGCAGTATTTT. This codes for CASSVGGVGADTQYF.

This clonotype was counted a few times. This chain connects TRBV10-3 to TRBJ1-6; D might be TRBD1 (6 bases). Germline CDR1 and CDR2: ENHRY and SYGVKD. Trimming took 0 bases from V and 9 from J, leaving 15 bases between them. This CDR3 is built from 16 residues. The CDR3 region has the DNA TGTGCCATCAGTGAGTCCAGGGGTCGGCGGAGTTCACCCCTCCACTTT. As protein: CAISESRGRRSSPLHF.

Ten or more counts support this clonotype. The V gene is TRBV5-1, the J gene TRBJ2-3; D uncertain. This CDR3 is 15 amino acids long. The V end was cut by 4 bases, the J end by 0 bases, with 12 bases between. Germline lookup yields CDR1 SGHRS and CDR2 YFSETQ. Here the CDR3 reads CASSEMSSSTDTQYF. Written as DNA, the CDR3 is TGCGCCAGCAGCGAGATGTCATCTAGCACAGATACGCAGTATTTT.

This clonotype was counted between two and nine times. J is TRBJ2-7 and V is TRBV6-5; weak D call: TRBD1 (6 bases). Germline V lookup: CDR1 MNHEY, CDR2 SVGAGI. Trimming pared 0 bases from V and 0 bases from J, leaving 9 bases between. The CDR3 consists of 15 residues. The CDR3 DNA is TGTGCCAGCAGTTACTCGTACAGGGCCTCCTACGAGCAGTACTTC. Translated, it gives CASSYSYRASYEQYF.

This chain joins TRBV4-3 and TRBJ2-2, with D maybe TRBD1 (6 bases). The CDR3 is 14 amino acids. V lost 0 bases to trimming and J lost 6 bases, with 8 bases between them. The V gene's germline CDR1 is LGHNA and CDR2 YSLEER. The CDR3 DNA follows: TGCGCCAGCAGCCAAGATGAGGGGGCCGGGGAGCTGTTTTTT. It specifies CASSQDEGAGELFF.

J is TRBJ1-1 and V is TRBV5-5, with D maybe TRBD1 (6 bases). Trimming removed 6 bases from V and 4 bases from J, with 16 bases in between. The CDR3 loop spans 14 amino acids. Germline CDR1 is SGHKS and CDR2 is YYEKEE (reference sequence). CDR3 DNA: TGTGCCAGCACGATACAGGGAGTTAGCACTGAAGCTTTCTTT. Protein product: CASTIQGVSTEAFF.

This chain joins TRBV5-1 and TRBJ2-3; unclear D gene. V lost 1 base to trimming and J lost 7 bases, with 7 bases between them. Germline V lookup: CDR1 SGHRS, CDR2 YFSETQ. The CDR3 spans 12 residues. The CDR3 coding sequence is TGCGCCAGCAGCTTGTCACGACATACGCAGTATTTT. Amino acid sequence: CASSLSRHTQYF. The full variable domain, in which reference TRBV5-1 and TRBJ2-3 provide the parts outside the CDR3, is KAGVTQTPRYLIKTRGQQVTLSCSPISGHRSVSWYQQTPGQGLQFLFEYFSETQRNKGNFPGRFSGRQFSNSRSEMNVSTLELGDSALYLCASSLSRHTQYFGPGTRLTVL.

This clonotype has at least ten counts. This sequence joins TRBV6-2 or TRBV6-3 and TRBJ2-5; TRBD2 agrees at 12 bases. Germline lookup yields CDR1 MNHEY and CDR2 SVGEGT. CDR3 length: 18 residues. Trimming took 4 bases from V and 1 from J; bases not matched to a gene: 10. CDR3 region: CASSSHTGLAGLQETQYF. The CDR3 DNA is TGTGCCAGCAGTTCTCACACGGGACTAGCGGGTCTCCAAGAGACCCAGTACTTC.

This clonotype was seen a handful of times. The chain recombines TRBV27 with TRBJ1-6; 7 bases line up with TRBD1. Germline CDR1 reads MNHEY; CDR2 reads SMNVEV (reference sequence). The CDR3 length is 15 residues. Germline trimming cut 6 bases from V and 0 bases from J; bases unmatched to any gene: 2. CDR3 coding DNA: TGTGCCAGCAGGCAGGGGGGCTCCTATAATTCACCCCTCCACTTT. This translates into CASRQGGSYNSPLHF.

In this sample, this clonotype turned up many times. This sequence joins TRBV4-3 and TRBJ2-1, with D maybe TRBD1 (6 bases). This CDR3 is 15 amino acids long. Between the trimmed V and J ends, which lost 1 base and 3 bases, there was a span of 10 bases. Germline loops: CDR1 LGHNA, CDR2 YSLEER. The DNA for the CDR3 is TGCGCCAGCAGCCAAGGGGCAGGGGTCTACAATGAGCAGTTCTTC. Amino acid sequence: CASSQGAGVYNEQFF.

The chain employs TRBV7-2 and TRBJ1-1; TRBD1 matches 8 bases. This CDR3 is 15 amino acids long. Germline trimming cut 5 bases from V and 5 bases from J; bases unmatched to any gene: 10. The germline V gene encodes CDR1 SGHTA and CDR2 FQGNSA. This CDR3 reads CASSASQGARTEAFF. The CDR3 DNA is TGTGCCAGCAGCGCAAGCCAGGGGGCGCGAACTGAAGCTTTCTTT.